Reported below is one T cell receptor (beta chain). The antigen is not known. The ends were cut back, 1 base at V and 4 bases at J, with 11 bases in the middle. The CDR3 loop spans 14 amino acids. Germline values: CDR1 SGHRS, CDR2 YFSETQ. This sample stems from a study of blood T cells in healthy people across ages. The use of a sample-barcoded 5' primer and a J-beta primer mix characterized a second PCR of about 7 to 12 cycles. All cDNA molecules were each tagged by a template-switch adaptor with 12 random nucleotides. One entry per CDR3 protein results from TCRdb running MiXCR on the 5' RACE reads. The sample holds approximately 790,000 distinct CDR3 sequences; 60% to 80% are singletons and the top ten take about a quarter. Whole-study findings and limits: The unknown donor CMV status may have confounded expanded clonotype changes.

Each donor was a healthy Caucasian individual from Russia, aged roughly 6 to 100. The rearrangement joins TRBV5-1 to TRBJ2-5, with D perhaps matching TRBD1 (5 bases). Sequenced: blood. This clonotype was obtained from a man aged 25 to 45 in good health. CDR3: CASSLSGWGETQYF. The DNA of the CDR3 is TGCGCCAGCAGCTTGTCAGGGTGGGGAGAGACCCAGTACTTC.